This T cell receptor beta chain was sequenced during a study of blood T cells in healthy people across ages. General observations from the study: In older individuals, TCR beta diversity per million T cells was lower, falling roughly linearly with age.

V was pared by 2 bases and J by 1 base, with 9 bases between. From germline, CDR1 is MNHEY and CDR2 SVGEGT. The CDR3 sequence is 15 residues long. Together with a sample-barcoded 5' primer, a J-beta primer mix was included in a second PCR lasting 7 to 11 cycles. One entry per CDR3 protein results from TCRdb running MiXCR on the 5' RACE reads. This sample yields 730,000 or so distinct CDR3 sequences, of which roughly 43% are seen a single time; under 25% belongs to the top ten. In this sample, this clonotype turned up many times. Its antigen is still unknown. The rearrangement joins TRBV6-2 or TRBV6-3 to TRBJ1-5; D not certain. Sequenced sample: blood. The clonotype originates from a woman aged 55-69 years in good health. The CDR3: CASSYIGASNQPQHF. CDR3 nucleotide sequence: TGTGCCAGCAGTTACATTGGCGCGAGCAATCAGCCCCAGCATTTT.